Listed below are T cell receptor beta chains from one sample, sequenced in a study of T-cell memory formation after mild COVID-19. TCRdb reprocessed the 5' RACE reads with MiXCR, giving one entry per CDR3 protein. Of about 400,000 distinct CDR3 sequences in the sample, under 20% were seen once. The specimen sequenced was PBMCs or a T cell subset sorted from them (not recorded which). Every receptor here comes from a man between 18 and 29 years old who had mild COVID-19 (a few samples of this study predate the infection). Cell type and time point are not known. Each CDR3 is given with its conserved first and last residue. A D gene is named only where the DNA matches it firmly. Some rows mark clone size as missing; the rest say once, few, many or name a class of expanded clone.

V,size,D,J,DNA,CDR3
TRBV5-1,-,TRBD1,TRBJ1-1,TGCGCCAGCAGCCAGGGGGTCGGGCCCACTGAAGCTTTCTTT,CASSQGVGPTEAFF
TRBV7-3,few,-,TRBJ2-3,TGTGCCAGCAGCCCGACTGGGTGGGCAGATACGCAGTATTTT,CASSPTGWADTQYF
TRBV7-2,-,-,TRBJ1-1,TGTGCCAGCAACCAAGTACGGAACACTGAAGCTTTCTTT,CASNQVRNTEAFF
TRBV5-6,-,TRBD1,TRBJ2-2,TGTGCCAGCAGTGGACAGGGGACATCCTTTGTCGGGGAGCTGTTTTTT,CASSGQGTSFVGELFF
TRBV5-1,many,TRBD2,TRBJ2-1,TGCGCCAGCAGCTTTGGCGGGGGGACCTACAATGAGCAGTTCTTC,CASSFGGGTYNEQFF
TRBV18,few,-,TRBJ1-4,TGTGCCAGCTCACGGACAGCAGTTAATGAAAAACTGTTTTTT,CASSRTAVNEKLFF
TRBV18,-,-,TRBJ2-5,TGTGCCAGCTCACCGGCCTGGGAGAATCGAGGGGAGACCCAGTACTTC,CASSPAWENRGETQYF
TRBV7-2,-,TRBD2,TRBJ2-3,TGTGCCAGCAGCTTTAGACTAGCGGCTAGCACAGATACGCAGTATTTT,CASSFRLAASTDTQYF
TRBV11-2,-,-,TRBJ1-5,TGTGCCAGCAGCGAACAGGGCAATCAGCCCCAGCATTTT,CASSEQGNQPQHF
TRBV5-1,once,-,TRBJ2-2,TGCGCCAGCAGCTTTTCGACAGGGAGGTCCGGGGAGCTGTTTTTT,CASSFSTGRSGELFF
TRBV29-1,many,TRBD1,TRBJ1-1,TGCAGCGCCTACAGGGGAGGTGAAGCTTTCTTT,CSAYRGGEAFF
TRBV4-2,few,TRBD2,TRBJ2-2,TGTGCCAGCAGCCAGAGGGTTGTGGGGGGGGCGAACACCGGGGAGCTGTTTTTT,CASSQRVVGGANTGELFF
TRBV6-1,few,-,TRBJ1-2,TGTGCCAGCAACCTACCGACAGGCCCTTATGGCTACACCTTC,CASNLPTGPYGYTF
TRBV29-1,few,TRBD1,TRBJ2-2,TGCAGCGTGGGACAGGGGGCCGGGACCGGGGAGCTGTTTTTT,CSVGQGAGTGELFF
TRBV5-1,-,TRBD1,TRBJ2-1,TGCGCCAGCAGCTTGGCCGGGACAGGAGAGGATGAGCAGTTCTTC,CASSLAGTGEDEQFF
TRBV7-2,many,-,TRBJ2-1,TGTGCCAGCAGCTTTTATGGGGACGGGGAGTTCTTC,CASSFYGDGEFF
TRBV5-1,few,TRBD1,TRBJ2-1,TGCGCCAGCAGCTCACAGGGGGCGGGTAATGAGCAGTTCTTC,CASSSQGAGNEQFF
TRBV11-2,few,-,TRBJ1-1,TGTGCCAGCAGCCCGGGACGGATGATGAACACTGAAGCTTTCTTT,CASSPGRMMNTEAFF
TRBV7-2,-,-,TRBJ1-2,TGTGCCAGCAGCTTATGGGCGGGGGAGTCCTCCGGCGGCTACACCTTC,CASSLWAGESSGGYTF
TRBV11-2,-,-,TRBJ2-3,TGTGCCAGCAGCTTAGGGGCAGGCTTCAGGGATACGCAGTATTTT,CASSLGAGFRDTQYF
TRBV4-3,many,-,TRBJ1-4,TGCGCCAGCAGCCAAGATGTCGGTTCGGGAGAAAAACTGTTTTTT,CASSQDVGSGEKLFF
TRBV6-2/TRBV6-3,-,-,TRBJ1-1,TGTGCCAGCACCCTAGGGACGTACACTGAAGCTTTCTTT,CASTLGTYTEAFF
TRBV5-1,few,-,TRBJ1-1,TGCGCCAGCAGCTTCATCGGGAGGGGAACGGAAGCTTTCTTT,CASSFIGRGTEAFF
TRBV5-1,few,TRBD1,TRBJ1-4,TGCGCCAGCAGCCCACCCTCCGGGACAGGGAAACCGAATGGGGTTGAAAAACTGTTTTTT,CASSPPSGTGKPNGVEKLFF
TRBV12-3/TRBV12-4,-,-,TRBJ1-5,TGTGCCAGCAAACAGGGTTTAGGACAGCCCCAGCATTTT,CASKQGLGQPQHF
TRBV6-6,-,TRBD2,TRBJ2-1,TGTGCCAGCAGTCCCGCGGGGGACTCTAGAAGGAATGAGCAGTTCTTC,CASSPAGDSRRNEQFF
TRBV3-1,-,TRBD2,TRBJ2-5,TGTGCCAGCAGCCAAGAAAGGCTAGCGGCTGGAGAGACCCAGTACTTC,CASSQERLAAGETQYF
TRBV29-1,many,-,TRBJ1-4,TGCAGCGCGGTTATGGAGAATGAAAAACTGTTTTTT,CSAVMENEKLFF
TRBV9,-,-,TRBJ2-1,TGTGCCAGCAGCGTAGTAGGTGCGGGGTTGATGACCGATGAGCAGTTCTTC,CASSVVGAGLMTDEQFF
TRBV28,-,-,TRBJ1-1,TGTGCCAGCAAAGGGGCAAACGCTGAAGCTTTCTTT,CASKGANAEAFF
TRBV18,many,-,TRBJ1-1,TGTGCCAGCTCAACGTTGAACACTGAAGCTTTCTTT,CASSTLNTEAFF
TRBV20-1,many,-,TRBJ2-7,TGCAGTGCTAGTGACCACTACGAGCAGTACTTC,CSASDHYEQYF
TRBV7-2,many,-,TRBJ2-3,TGTGCCAGCAGCTTAGTTCGAGCAGATACGCAGTATTTT,CASSLVRADTQYF
TRBV21-1,few,-,TRBJ2-2,TGTGCCATCCTACGGCTAAGGCGGGACACCGGGGAGCTGTTTTTT,CAILRLRRDTGELFF
TRBV12-3/TRBV12-4,many,-,TRBJ1-4,TGTGCCAGCAGTTTGGGCAGCGACCCAACTAATGAAAAACTGTTTTTT,CASSLGSDPTNEKLFF
TRBV20-1,few,-,TRBJ1-6,TGCAGTGCCAGGACAGCCACCACCGGTTCTAATTCACCCCTCCACTTT,CSARTATTGSNSPLHF
TRBV15,few,-,TRBJ2-6,TGTGCCACCTTGCAGACAGGTACAAGCTCTGGGGCCAACGTCCTGACTTTC,CATLQTGTSSGANVLTF
TRBV29-1,-,-,TRBJ1-2,TGCAGCGTGTCTGGCTACACCTTC,CSVSGYTF
TRBV6-6,-,-,TRBJ1-4,TGTGCCAGCAGCCTGAGGCCAGTCCAGGAGATGGCTAATGAAAAACTGTTTTTT,CASSLRPVQEMANEKLFF
TRBV12-3/TRBV12-4,many,-,TRBJ2-5,TGTGCCAGCAGCTACAACTCACAAGAGACCCAGTACTTC,CASSYNSQETQYF
TRBV7-2,few,-,TRBJ2-5,TGTGCCAGCAGCCACCGTTCTAACGGGGGCGGAGAGACCCAGTACTTC,CASSHRSNGGGETQYF
TRBV6-2/TRBV6-3,few,TRBD2,TRBJ2-2,TGTGCCAGCAGTCGGACTAGCGGGTACACCGGGGAGCTGTTTTTT,CASSRTSGYTGELFF
TRBV7-3,few,TRBD2,TRBJ2-3,TGTGCCAGCAGCTCGGGGGGGGCCGGTCAAGGCTACACAGATACGCAGTATTTT,CASSSGGAGQGYTDTQYF
TRBV5-1,few,-,TRBJ1-3,TGCGCCAGCAGCTCCGGGACGGGGAGCTCTGGAAACACCATATATTTT,CASSSGTGSSGNTIYF
TRBV20-1,-,-,TRBJ1-5,TGCAGTGCCACGGGTCTTAAGAGCAATCAGCCCCAGCATTTT,CSATGLKSNQPQHF
TRBV25-1,few,-,TRBJ2-1,TGTGCCAGCAGTGCTACAGGGCTTGGTGAGCAGTTCTTC,CASSATGLGEQFF
TRBV20-1,-,-,TRBJ1-6,TGCAGTGCTTGGACAACTAATTCACCCCTCCACTTT,CSAWTTNSPLHF
TRBV7-7,few,TRBD2,TRBJ2-1,TGTGCCAGCAGCTTAGCAGCAGCGGGGGGGCCAGATGAGCAGTTCTTC,CASSLAAAGGPDEQFF